What follows are 3 T cell receptor beta chains derived from one specimen sequenced in a study of early T cells in non-severe SARS-CoV-2 infection. MiXCR, applied by TCRdb to the 5' RACE reads, yields one record per CDR3 protein. The sample lists tens of thousands of distinct CDR3 sequences, about 14% occurring once. The specimen sequenced was whole blood. Source of these receptors: an adult who was a healthcare worker with PCR-confirmed SARS-CoV-2 infection or an uninfected control (not recorded which).

Ten or more counts support this clonotype. V is TRBV7-6 and J is TRBJ2-3; 12 bases match TRBD2. The V segment lost 5 bases and the J segment 7 bases; nucleotides outside the gene matches: 7. The CDR3 extends over 15 amino acids. Germline loops: CDR1 SGHVS, CDR2 FNYEAQ. In nucleotides, the CDR3 is TGTGCCAGCAGCGAGGCCGGACTAGCGGGACATACGCAGTATTTT. This codes for CASSEAGLAGHTQYF.

The CDR3 DNA is TGTGCCAGCAGCTTAGGGGAAGGGTCTGGCGCTTTCTTT. It specifies CASSLGEGSGAFF. The V call is TRBV7-3, the J call TRBJ1-1, with D uncertain. The ends were cut back, 2 bases at V and 11 bases at J, with 15 bases in the middle. CDR3 size: 13 residues. Looked up from germline, CDR1 is SGHTA and CDR2 is FQGTGA. Based on the CDR3 plus reference TRBV7-3 and TRBJ1-1, the full variable domain is GAGVSQTPSNKVTEKGKYVELRCDPISGHTALYWYRQSLGQGPEFLIYFQGTGAADDSGLPNDRFFAVRPEGSVSTLKIQRTERGDSAVYLCASSLGEGSGAFFGQGTRLTVV.

This clonotype was counted many times. This rearrangement joins TRBV7-9 to TRBJ1-5, with D maybe TRBD1 (5 bases). Trimming took off 5 bases at V and 7 bases at J, with 12 bases between the two ends. Germline V lookup: CDR1 SEHNR, CDR2 FQNEAQ (reference sequence). CDR3 size: 13 residues. The CDR3 DNA sequence: TGTGCCAGCAGCCCCGGGGCCCAACAGCCCCAGCATTTT. Protein: CASSPGAQQPQHF.